The following is a TCR beta chain sequence with its context. Its antigen remains unknown. Clones were sequenced by immunoSEQ multiplex PCR, and TCRdb holds only the in-frame ones, with some missing. The profile covers approximately 60,000 clones, with approximately 86% appearing a single time and 6.9% taken by the ten largest. This sample was taken from a study of T cell responses to AZD1222 COVID-19 vaccine. Regarding the study as a whole: Two AZD1222 doses significantly raised spike-specific TCR breadth and depth over controls. Without day 14 samples, only post-peak T cell repertoires were studied. The study found vaccine-associated CD4 TCRs spanning spike, dominant at 160-218 and 743-854.

V lost 6 bases and J lost 2, with 4 bases in between. CDR1 and CDR2 from the germline V gene are MDHEN and SYDVKM. The CDR3 has 11 residues. Second-dose recipients at about 4 or about 12 weeks were treated as one pooled group. The V call is TRBV28, the J call TRBJ1-1; D ambiguous. Material: peripheral blood, obtained 28 days after the second AZD1222 dose. The sequence derives from an adult who received the AZD1222 COVID-19 vaccine. Here the CDR3 reads CASRANTEAFF. As DNA, the CDR3 is TGTGCCAGCAGGGCTAACACTGAAGCTTTCTTT.